A single sample gave rise to the 10 T cell receptor beta chains below, sequenced in a study of beta chain features in type 1 diabetes. Every bit of the isolated RNA underwent reverse transcription, so sequencing read expressed TCRB transcripts. Repertoires were generated with immunoSEQ multiplex PCR, while TCRdb's copy carries only in-frame clones and drops some. The data show 450,000 to 600,000 clones, roughly 31% seen once. Specimen: naive CD4+ T cells from blood. These receptors all come from a man aged 18 to 30 in good health.

The DNA of the CDR3 is TGCAGCGCTGGGGACAGGGGTGGAGATACGCAGTATTTT. This codes for CSAGDRGGDTQYF. The rearrangement joins TRBV29-1 to TRBJ2-3; 10 nucleotides agree with TRBD1. The CDR3 extends over 13 amino acids. After removal of 7 bases from V and 5 bases from J, the junction contained 6 bases not matched to a gene. Looked up from germline, CDR1 is SQVTM and CDR2 is ANQGSEA.

This clone came up a few times. This chain links TRBV10-3 with TRBJ2-1; 13 positions agree with TRBD2. From germline, CDR1 is ENHRY and CDR2 SYGVKD. J was trimmed by 8 bases and V by 3 bases; bases with no gene match: 7. This CDR3 is 16 amino acids long. CDR3 coding DNA: TGTGCCATCAGTGATTCCTGGACTAGCGGGAGCCATGAGCAGTTCTTC. Its protein product is CAISDSWTSGSHEQFF.

This chain uses TRBV6-6 with TRBJ2-5, with 7 bases aligning to TRBD2. Germline values: CDR1 MNHNY, CDR2 SVGAGI (reference sequence). This CDR3 is 15 amino acids long. J was trimmed by 5 bases and V by 0 bases; bases with no gene match: 6. DNA of the CDR3: TGTGCCAGCAGTTACTCGGGCGGGAGTAAGGAGACCCAGTACTTC. Translation: CASSYSGGSKETQYF.

This clone has a handful of counts. The chain recombines TRBV9 with TRBJ2-7; 8 bases are shared with TRBD2. The CDR3 runs 14 residues. J lost 2 bases, V lost 4 bases, and 5 bases had no gene match. Per germline, CDR1 SGDLS and CDR2 YYNGEE. CDR3 nucleotide sequence: TGTGCCAGCAGCCGTAGCGGGGCCACCTACGAGCAGTACTTC. It is translated as CASSRSGATYEQYF.

The V and J genes are TRBV29-1 and TRBJ1-4, with 9 bases fitting TRBD1. Germline assignment: CDR1 SQVTM and CDR2 ANQGSEA. V dropped 6 bases and J dropped 6; count of bases not matched to a gene: 2. The CDR3 loop spans 12 amino acids. The CDR3 DNA follows: TGCAGCGTGGGACAGGGCGATGAAAAACTGTTTTTT. Translating it yields CSVGQGDEKLFF. Supplemented by reference TRBV29-1 and TRBJ1-4, the full variable domain reads SAVISQKPSRDICQRGTSLTIQCQVDSQVTMMFWYRQQPGQSLTLIATANQGSEATYESGFVIDKFPISRPNLTFSTLTVSNMSPEDSSIYLCSVGQGDEKLFFGSGTQLSVL.

With respect to this clone: Likely a read error: the CDR3 ends without its conserved phenylalanine or tryptophan. The DNA is left out, because the CDR3 cannot be placed on it with certainty; the CDR3 is given as TCRdb lists it. The chain couples TRBV4-3 to TRBJ2-7; the table assigns TRBD2, which was not confirmed against the DNA. Germline lookup yields CDR1 LGHNA and CDR2 YSLEER. The CDR3 has 12 amino acids, counting both end residues. The CDR3 spells CASSQGQGLAPS.

Only a few counts were recorded for this clone. This chain joins TRBV29-1 and TRBJ1-1, with a weak D call TRBD1 (5 bases). The germline gives CDR1 SQVTM, CDR2 ANQGSEA. With 2 bases removed from V and 5 bases from J, the gap between germline ends came to 12 bases. The CDR3 runs to 13 residues. CDR3 sequence (DNA): TGCAGCGTTGAAACGGATAGGGGAACTGAAGCTTTCTTT. This translates into CSVETDRGTEAFF.

The rearrangement uses TRBV15 and TRBJ2-7; possible D gene TRBD2, 6 bases. Per the germline V gene, CDR1 is LNHNV and CDR2 is YYDKDF (reference sequence). This CDR3 has 14 amino acids. Trimming took off 0 bases at V and 2 bases at J, with 8 bases between the two ends. The CDR3 protein is CATSRERLAYEQYF. The CDR3 DNA sequence: TGTGCCACCAGCAGAGAGAGACTAGCCTACGAGCAGTACTTC.

V gene TRBV7-3 combines with J gene TRBJ2-3; tentative D call: TRBD1 (5 bases). Germline CDR1 SGHTA, CDR2 FQGTGA. The length of the CDR3 is 18 residues. Trimming cost V 5 bases and J 4 bases, with 25 bases left between them. The DNA of the CDR3 is TGTGCCAGCAGCCCAAACGCCGACCGTTTTGTAGGGGCAGATACGCAGTATTTT. Amino acid sequence: CASSPNADRFVGADTQYF.

As concerns this clone: In the same sample, other DNA sequences code for this CDR3. This chain links TRBV29-1 with TRBJ2-7; no firm D call. Germline CDR1 reads SQVTM; CDR2 reads ANQGSEA. The CDR3 has 11 amino acids. V lost 4 bases to trimming and J lost 2 bases, with 6 bases between them. The CDR3 region is CSVGLAYEQYF. CDR3 nucleotide sequence: TGCAGCGTTGGTCTAGCCTACGAGCAGTACTTC.